The rows below give T cell receptor beta chains drawn from one sample of a study of T cells in Graves' hyperthyroidism and ophthalmopathy. One entry per CDR3 protein, called by TCRdb with MiXCR from the multiplex PCR reads. The profile shows fewer than 700,000 distinct CDR3 sequences, around 15% of them singletons. The sequencing sample was made of blood. These receptors were taken from a woman aged 30 to 39 with Graves' hyperthyroidism. Each CDR3 is given with its conserved first and last residue. D genes are given only for firm matches. The size entry is marked missing in some rows and otherwise reads once, few, many or a size class.

>-|-|TRBJ2-4|14|TRBV5-6
TGTGCCAGCAGCTTGGGGCCATCGGGGAACATTCAGTACTTC
CASSLGPSGNIQYF
>-|many|TRBJ2-1|16|TRBV27
TGTGCCAGCAGTTTATCGCCGGCAGGGTCCTACAATGAGCAGTTCTTC
CASSLSPAGSYNEQFF
>-|-|TRBJ2-3|16|TRBV9
TGTGCCAGCAGCGAGCTCGGAGCGGTGATCACAGATACGCAGTATTTT
CASSELGAVITDTQYF
>TRBD2|-|TRBJ2-1|16|TRBV3-1
TGTGCCAGCGGCCTTCCCGGGGGGGCGAGCCACAATGAGCAGTTCTTC
CASGLPGGASHNEQFF
>TRBD1|-|TRBJ1-4|14|TRBV25-1
TGTGCCAGCAGTGATGCAGGGGGGAATGAAAAACTGTTTTTT
CASSDAGGNEKLFF
>TRBD2|many|TRBJ2-7|15|TRBV29-1
TGCAGCGTTGTGGGACTAGCGACTAGCTCCTACGAGCAGTACTTC
CSVVGLATSSYEQYF
>-|many|TRBJ1-5|14|TRBV27
TGTGCCAGCAGTTTCACCAGCTTCAATCAGCCCCAGCATTTT
CASSFTSFNQPQHF
>TRBD1|few|TRBJ2-7|14|TRBV20-1
TGCAGTGCTAGAGCGCAGGGGGCGGACTACGAGCAGTACTTC
CSARAQGADYEQYF
>-|many|TRBJ1-1|13|TRBV28
TGTGCTAGCATATGGAACGGGAACACTGAAGCTTTCTTT
CASIWNGNTEAFF
>-|-|TRBJ2-3|13|TRBV20-1
TGCAGTGCTAGAGGCAGGCTACTAGCAGTGGAGTATTTT
CSARGRLLAVEYF
>-|many|TRBJ2-2|12|TRBV12-3/TRBV12-4
TGTGCCAGCAGTGTTAGCGCCGGGGAGCTGTTTTTT
CASSVSAGELFF
>-|many|TRBJ2-7|13|TRBV10-1
TGCGCCAGCAGTGAAGGACACTCCTACGAGCAGTACTTC
CASSEGHSYEQYF
>-|many|TRBJ1-1|14|TRBV11-2
TGTGCCAGCAGCAAGCGGTCCGGCGAACCTGAAGCTTTCTTT
CASSKRSGEPEAFF
>TRBD2|few|TRBJ2-1|16|TRBV19
TGTGCCAGTAGTATCTCGGGCGGGAGTATGGTCTATGAGCAGTTCTTC
CASSISGGSMVYEQFF
>-|many|TRBJ1-1|12|TRBV28
TGTGCCACCCCCTGGGTTTCCACTGAAGCTTTCTTT
CATPWVSTEAFF
>-|many|TRBJ2-7|14|TRBV28
TGTGCCAGCAGTTTTATTGGCCGGTCCTACGAGCAGTACTTC
CASSFIGRSYEQYF
>TRBD1|once|TRBJ1-2|15|TRBV5-4
TGTGCCAGCAGCTCCACGACAGGGGACCACTATGGCTACACCTTC
CASSSTTGDHYGYTF
>-|many|TRBJ2-5|14|TRBV6-6
TGTGCCAGCAGTTACGATCCCAGGGGAGAGACCCAGTACTTC
CASSYDPRGETQYF
>TRBD1|-|TRBJ1-2|17|TRBV12-5
TGTGCTAGTGGTTCTGGACAGGGGAACCTCTCTAACTATGGCTACACCTTC
CASGSGQGNLSNYGYTF
>-|many|TRBJ1-1|11|TRBV12-3/TRBV12-4
TGTGCCATCCAGGAGGGGGCTGAAGCTTTCTTT
CAIQEGAEAFF
>-|few|TRBJ2-3|15|TRBV19
TGTGCCAGTAGTATCACTAGTCAATCGTCGGATACGCAGTATTTT
CASSITSQSSDTQYF
>-|many|TRBJ2-3|12|TRBV7-2
TGTGCCAGCAGCTTAGGGGTCGATACGCAGTATTTT
CASSLGVDTQYF
>TRBD1|once|TRBJ2-7|16|TRBV10-3
TGTGCCATCAGCGAGGCCGGGACAGGGGCCTACTACGAGCAGTACTTC
CAISEAGTGAYYEQYF
>-|few|TRBJ1-2|14|TRBV5-1
TGCGCCAGCAGCTTGGGGGGCCCCGGCGATGGCTACACCTTC
CASSLGGPGDGYTF
>TRBD2|-|TRBJ2-7|18|TRBV13
TGTGCCAGCAGCCAGGCCGGGCTAGCGGGGGGGTATGGGGGCGAGCAGTACTTC
CASSQAGLAGGYGGEQYF
>TRBD1|-|TRBJ1-2|16|TRBV9
TGTGCCAGCAGCGGACAGGGGGCACCAGCGATGTATGGCTACACCTTC
CASSGQGAPAMYGYTF
>TRBD1|-|TRBJ2-7|15|TRBV20-1
TGCAGTGCTAGAGATCAAGGGACAGGCGGCTGGGAGCAGTACTTC
CSARDQGTGGWEQYF
>-|-|TRBJ1-1|11|TRBV13
TGTGCCAGCGGTTCTCAGGGGGAAGCTTTCTTT
CASGSQGEAFF
>-|-|TRBJ2-5|13|TRBV28
TGTGCCAGCAGGCCGGCGTTGGGCGTGGGCCCGGACTTC
CASRPALGVGPDF
>TRBD2|many|TRBJ2-3|15|TRBV6-2/TRBV6-3
TGTGCCAGCAGTTACGACGCGGGAGGGAGTGAGACGCAGTATTTT
CASSYDAGGSETQYF
>-|many|TRBJ1-5|12|TRBV30
TGTGCCTGGAGTGACGTAGGTCAGCCCCAGCATTTT
CAWSDVGQPQHF
>-|many|TRBJ1-2|14|TRBV30
TGTGCCTGGAGTGTATTGGGTCAGGCCTATGGCTACACCTTC
CAWSVLGQAYGYTF
>TRBD2|few|TRBJ2-5|15|TRBV5-5
TGTGCCAGCAGCTTGTTCTCGGGGGGGCGAGAGACCCAGTACTTC
CASSLFSGGRETQYF
>-|-|TRBJ2-1|14|TRBV19
TGTGCCAGTAGTGCCTACCTGGGCCCGGATGAGCAGTTCTTC
CASSAYLGPDEQFF
>TRBD2|many|TRBJ2-3|17|TRBV3-1
TGTGCCAGCAGCCAAGAACGACTAGCGGGTATCACAGATACGCAGTATTTT
CASSQERLAGITDTQYF
>-|-|TRBJ1-1|14|TRBV5-1
TGCGCCAGCAGCTTCCTGGGAGGTCCCACTGAAGCTTTCTTT
CASSFLGGPTEAFF
>TRBD2|many|TRBJ2-3|16|TRBV28
TGTGCCAGCAGTCAACTTGTTCTAGCGGGAGCAGATACGCAGTATTTT
CASSQLVLAGADTQYF
>-|many|TRBJ1-1|12|TRBV2
TGTGCCAGCATTGGATCAGGGGTTGGCGCTTTCTTT
CASIGSGVGAFF
>-|-|TRBJ2-5|14|TRBV5-1
TGCGCCAGCAGCTCCATAGCGGTACAAGAGACCCAGTACTTC
CASSSIAVQETQYF
>TRBD2|few|TRBJ2-1|15|TRBV2
TGTGCCAGCATGGGGGTAGCGGGAGGGGGCGATGAGCAGTTCTTC
CASMGVAGGGDEQFF
>-|many|TRBJ2-3|14|TRBV11-2
TGTGCCAGCACAACGCTAGAGAAAGCAGATACGCAGTATTTT
CASTTLEKADTQYF
>TRBD1|many|TRBJ2-7|13|TRBV2
TGTGCCAGCAAGAACAGGGGGTCTATCGAGCAGTACTTC
CASKNRGSIEQYF
>TRBD1|-|TRBJ1-6|15|TRBV20-1
TGCAGTGCTGATAACCGACAGGGTGCGAATTCACCCCTCCACTTT
CSADNRQGANSPLHF
>-|many|TRBJ2-1|11|TRBV7-6
TGTGCCAGCAGCTTATCGACAGAGCAGTTCTTC
CASSLSTEQFF
>-|few|TRBJ1-2|15|TRBV4-3
TGCGCCAGCAGCCAAGCCCAGACAGGAACCTATGGCTACACCTTC
CASSQAQTGTYGYTF
>-|many|TRBJ2-1|15|TRBV24-1
TGTGCCACCAGTGATTGGGGCCTAACATACAATGAGCAGTTCTTC
CATSDWGLTYNEQFF
>-|many|TRBJ1-5|11|TRBV20-1
TGCAGTGCTAGCAGCAATCAGCCCCAGCATTTT
CSASSNQPQHF
>-|-|TRBJ1-1|15|TRBV7-9
TGTGCCAGCAGTCTGGGGGAGCGCTTGAACACTGAAGCTTTCTTT
CASSLGERLNTEAFF
>-|many|TRBJ1-2|15|TRBV28
TGTGCCAGCAGTTTGGGAGGGAATACCTACTATGGCTACACCTTC
CASSLGGNTYYGYTF
>TRBD1|-|TRBJ1-4|15|TRBV6-9
TGTGCCAGCAGTTATCGGGGACAGGGGGATGAAAAACTGTTTTTT
CASSYRGQGDEKLFF
>TRBD1|-|TRBJ1-4|19|TRBV28
TGTGCCCGCAGTTCGAAACACCCTACTTACAGGGGTTATAATGAAAAACTGTTTTTT
CARSSKHPTYRGYNEKLFF
>TRBD2|few|TRBJ2-1|14|TRBV29-1
TGCAGCGTTGAAGGCGCGGGACTAGTGAATGAGCAGTTCTTC
CSVEGAGLVNEQFF
>-|-|TRBJ1-1|16|TRBV19
TGTGCCAGTAGTATGGGGCAGGGGTACGCGAACACTGAAGCTTTCTTT
CASSMGQGYANTEAFF
>TRBD2|many|TRBJ2-7|16|TRBV6-1
TGTGCCAGCAGTTCCTATAGCGGGAGCCCCACCTACGAGCAGTACTTC
CASSSYSGSPTYEQYF
>TRBD1|-|TRBJ2-7|13|TRBV10-3
TGTGCCATCAGCCCGCAGGGGGAATACGAGCAGTACTTC
CAISPQGEYEQYF